The rows below give T cell receptor beta chains drawn from one sample of a study of T-cell reconstitution after alpha-beta-depleted transplantation in children. Using its own MiXCR run on the PCR reads, TCRdb lists one record per CDR3 protein. This sample carries more than 200,000 distinct CDR3 sequences, 9% to 10% of them seen once, and the ten largest clones take approximately 5%. The sample consisted of PBMCs from the stem cell graft donor, taken from the stem cell graft. The receptors were sampled from a human donor who donated a stem cell graft to a child with SCID. Each CDR3 is given with its conserved first and last residue.

j_call v_call cdr3_aa
TRBJ2-3 TRBV7-8 CATPVVAGDPEAQYF
TRBJ2-2 TRBV20-1 CSVPRGAGRTGELFF
TRBJ2-2 TRBV27 CASRPEVETGELFF
TRBJ1-3 TRBV7-9 CASSFDRGSTIYF
TRBJ2-2 TRBV5-6 CASRRGSTGELFF
TRBJ1-2 TRBV20-1 CSATTPGTYGYTF
TRBJ2-7 TRBV7-7 CASSLTPGASSYEQYF
TRBJ2-7 TRBV20-1 CSAPDRGYSYEQYF
TRBJ1-1 TRBV6-7 CARPGAPTEAFF
TRBJ2-4 TRBV20-1 CSARSPAKNIQYF
TRBJ2-7 TRBV11-2 CASSSFRPAGAKYF
TRBJ2-5 TRBV19 CASTHGETQYF
TRBJ1-2 TRBV27 CASSLSEGNYGYTF
TRBJ2-7 TRBV12-3/TRBV12-4 CASSRTGYEQYF
TRBJ1-5 TRBV12-3/TRBV12-4 CASSYGTKGQPQHF
TRBJ2-7 TRBV27 CASSRTGGPWYEQYF
TRBJ1-1 TRBV10-3 CAISVKQDTEAFF
TRBJ1-2 TRBV12-3/TRBV12-4 CASSSAGTGAGYTF
TRBJ2-7 TRBV3-1 CASSQVGGGRPSYEQYF
TRBJ2-7 TRBV15 CATSTRPHEQYF
TRBJ1-3 TRBV10-2 CASSVTGNAGNTIYF
TRBJ2-1 TRBV3-1 CASSQSRDNKQFF
TRBJ1-6 TRBV19 CASSMTGFGGSPLHF
TRBJ2-5 TRBV5-1 CASSPGDGQETQYF
TRBJ1-2 TRBV4-2 CASSQEIGGIGYTF
TRBJ2-1 TRBV7-3 CASSLRGASGGSSYNEQFF
TRBJ1-1 TRBV18 CASSVQGLITEAFF
TRBJ2-3 TRBV24-1 CATGHGDTQYF
TRBJ2-1 TRBV30 CAWSATSPNEQFF
TRBJ2-3 TRBV2 CASSLSTPYSTDTQYF
TRBJ2-3 TRBV20-1 CSAVPGVF
TRBJ1-2 TRBV20-1 CSAGRGQYGYTF
TRBJ1-2 TRBV20-1 CSARDGTQGFGYTF
TRBJ2-2 TRBV6-4 CASSHDGTENTGELFF
TRBJ2-3 TRBV20-1 CSASGGAGTDTQYF
TRBJ1-1 TRBV5-1 CASRSGTGGSTEAFF
TRBJ1-3 TRBV5-1 CASSPEGNGNTIYF
TRBJ2-2 TRBV9 CASSPTGTENTGELFF
TRBJ1-2 TRBV6-1 CASSDREGLAYGYTF
TRBJ2-5 TRBV6-2/TRBV6-3 CASFGQGQETQYF
TRBJ2-3 TRBV4-2 CASSQPGLGGRADTQYF
TRBJ2-2 TRBV18 CASSPISRFTGELFF
TRBJ2-7 TRBV5-1 CASRETGGIRYEQYF
TRBJ2-1 TRBV20-1 CSARELRVGEQFF
TRBJ2-7 TRBV6-5 CASSPRGGSSYEQYF
TRBJ2-7 TRBV5-5 CASSLVFGEYEQYF
TRBJ2-3 TRBV12-3/TRBV12-4 CASSPGGAGNTQYF